This passage covers 31 T cell receptor beta chains from one sample sequenced in a study of blood T cell repertoires in COVID-19. The protocol was immunoSEQ multiplex PCR, while the TCRdb copy is restricted to in-frame clones and leaves out a portion. The sample lists approximately 300,000 clones, approximately 92% occurring once. The source material was peripheral blood. Source of these receptors: a woman younger than 45 with COVID-19, enrolled during active disease.

This rearrangement joins TRBV11-2 to TRBJ2-1, with 9 bases fitting TRBD1. Germline lookup yields CDR1 SGHAT and CDR2 FQNNGV. The CDR3 totals 15 residues. J gave up 0 bases and V 5 bases, and 2 bases lay outside the gene matches. The CDR3 is CASSRTGDSYNEQFF. The DNA for the CDR3 is TGTGCCAGCAGCCGGACAGGGGACTCCTACAATGAGCAGTTCTTC.

This sequence joins TRBV5-4 and TRBJ2-7, with D maybe TRBD2 (6 bases). V was pared by 2 bases and J by 3 bases, with 15 bases between. The CDR3 contains 15 residues. Germline V gives CDR1 SGHNT, CDR2 YYREEE (reference sequence). The CDR3 is CASSFAQGLYYEQYF. CDR3 coding DNA: TGTGCCAGCAGCTTCGCCCAGGGACTCTACTACGAGCAGTACTTC.

V usage is TRBV11-2 and J usage is TRBJ1-1, with D tentatively TRBD1 (5 bases). Germline CDR1 and CDR2: SGHAT and FQNNGV. The CDR3 totals 17 residues. The V and J ends lost 3 bases and 0 bases respectively, with 17 bases between them. CDR3 region: CASSFGGWGPMNTEAFF. The CDR3 region has the DNA TGTGCCAGCAGCTTTGGGGGGTGGGGACCAATGAACACTGAAGCTTTCTTT.

The rearrangement joins TRBV6-1 to TRBJ2-7, with 8 nucleotides matching TRBD2. This CDR3 is built from 14 residues. With 2 bases clipped from V and 5 bases from J, the junction kept 5 bases outside the gene matches. Germline-derived CDR1 and CDR2 are MNHNS and SASEGT. Here the CDR3 reads CASSETAGVDEQYF. CDR3 nucleotide sequence: TGTGCCAGCAGTGAAACAGCGGGAGTTGACGAGCAGTACTTC.

J is TRBJ1-6 and V is TRBV19, with 8 bases lining up with TRBD1. In germline, CDR1 is LNHDA, CDR2 SQIVND (reference sequence). The CDR3 totals 14 residues. With V trimmed by 5 bases and J by 9 bases, 6 bases remained unmatched. This chain's CDR3 is CASSETGERSPLHF. The CDR3 DNA reads as TGTGCCAGTAGTGAGACAGGGGAACGTTCACCCCTCCACTTT.

This clone was detected only once. The chain uses TRBV7-9 and TRBJ1-1, with 7 bases that match TRBD1. The trim removed 5 bases at V and 4 bases at J, leaving 10 bases unmatched. Per germline, CDR1 SEHNR and CDR2 FQNEAQ (reference sequence). This CDR3 spans 15 amino acids. The CDR3 loop reads CASSPSDRAGTEAFF. CDR3 DNA: TGTGCCAGCAGCCCATCAGACAGGGCCGGCACTGAAGCTTTCTTT.

The chain couples TRBV15 to TRBJ1-5, with a tentative D call TRBD1 (5 bases). V lost 5 bases and J lost 5, with 7 bases in between. The CDR3 spans 12 residues. Germline CDR1 is LNHNV and CDR2 is YYDKDF (reference sequence). The CDR3 sequence: CATSGAYQPQHF. The CDR3 region has the DNA TGTGCCACCAGCGGGGCATATCAGCCCCAGCATTTT.

The chain carries TRBV27 and TRBJ1-1, with a tentative D call TRBD1 (5 bases). This CDR3 is 13 amino acids long. Per germline, CDR1 MNHEY and CDR2 SMNVEV (reference sequence). V lost 8 bases and J 0 bases, leaving 10 bases between the germline ends. DNA for the CDR3: TGTGCCAGCGGAGACAGCCTGAACACTGAAGCTTTCTTT. Translated: CASGDSLNTEAFF.

J is TRBJ1-2 and V is TRBV20-1; TRBD1 matches at 7 bases. V gave up 3 bases and J gave up 8 bases; unmatched junction bases: 6. Looked up from germline, CDR1 is DFQATT and CDR2 is SNEGSKA (reference sequence). The CDR3 is made up of 12 amino acids. CDR3 region: CSASGGGWGYTF. The CDR3 nucleotides read TGCAGTGCTAGTGGAGGGGGCTGGGGCTACACCTTC.

This clone was picked up one time. The J gene is TRBJ2-4, the V gene TRBV28; TRBD2 matches at 13 bases. V dropped 7 bases and J dropped 15; count of bases not matched to a gene: 18. This CDR3 has 16 amino acids. CDR1 MDHEN and CDR2 SYDVKM come from the germline V gene. The CDR3 reads CASTPPGLAGSGELYF. Here the CDR3 DNA reads TGTGCCAGCACCCCGCCGGGACTAGCGGGATCCGGGGAACTGTACTTC.

The chain carries TRBV28 and TRBJ2-5; tentatively, D is TRBD2 (6 bases). Germline V gene sequence: CDR1 MDHEN, CDR2 SYDVKM. Trimming shortened V by 6 bases and J by 0 bases, and 11 bases separated the two germline ends. The CDR3 has 14 amino acids. CDR3 protein: CASSPGTYQETQYF. The DNA for the CDR3 is TGTGCCAGCAGCCCCGGGACTTACCAAGAGACCCAGTACTTC.

The chain uses TRBV27 and TRBJ2-7, with TRBD2 matching over 7 bases. The length of the CDR3 is 13 residues. The germline gives CDR1 MNHEY, CDR2 SMNVEV (reference sequence). The V gene end was trimmed by 3 bases and the J gene end by 5 bases; junction bases not matched to a gene: 4. The CDR3 region has the DNA TGTGCCAGCAGTTTGGGCGGGAGCGACGAGCAGTACTTC. This translates into CASSLGGSDEQYF.

Turning to this clone: At one end, the junction sequence differs from germline, possibly due to a read error. This sequence joins TRBV5-1 and TRBJ1-2; perhaps TRBD1 as D (5 bases). The germline gives CDR1 SGHRS, CDR2 YFSETQ. This CDR3 has 14 amino acids. CDR3: CASSSSGTKYGYTF. Here the CDR3 DNA reads TGCGCCAGCAGCTCGTCCGGGACTAAGTATGGCTACACCTTC.

The J gene is TRBJ2-5, the V gene TRBV12-2; the table names TRBD1, a call not compared with the DNA. TRBV12-2 is recorded as a pseudogene. The CDR3 has 14 amino acids. The CDR3 DNA is TGTGCAAGTCGCTTAGCGCTGGCCCAAGAGACCCAGTACTTC. Protein product: CASRLALAQETQYF.

This chain uses TRBV5-4 with TRBJ2-5; possible D gene TRBD2, 5 bases. The V and J ends lost 4 bases and 2 bases respectively, with 12 bases between them. Germline V gene data show CDR1 as SGHNT and CDR2 as YYREEE (reference sequence). This CDR3 is built from 14 residues. CDR3 DNA sequence: TGTGCCAGCAGCCAGACGGGATTACAAGAGACCCAGTACTTC. Its translation: CASSQTGLQETQYF.

V gene TRBV2 combines with J gene TRBJ1-5, with D possibly being TRBD1 (5 bases). This CDR3 region has 14 residues. V lost 3 bases and J lost 7, with 13 bases in between. In germline, CDR1 is SNHLY, CDR2 FYNNEI. The DNA for the CDR3 is TGTGCCAGCAGTGAGGGGGAGGCGGCACAGCCCCAGCATTTT. Amino acid sequence: CASSEGEAAQPQHF.

This chain links TRBV7-3 with TRBJ2-2; D perhaps matches TRBD2 (5 bases). The germline gives CDR1 SGHTA, CDR2 FQGTGA. The ends were cut back, 6 bases at V and 6 bases at J, with 17 bases in the middle. The CDR3 has 15 amino acids. The CDR3 protein is CASSHGGSGPGELFF. CDR3 DNA: TGTGCCAGCAGTCATGGCGGGTCGGGCCCCGGGGAGCTGTTTTTT.

The chain joins TRBV28 to TRBJ1-1; D perhaps matches TRBD1 (6 bases). The CDR3 covers 15 residues. V was cut by 3 bases and J by 4 bases, with 15 bases left in between. Germline loops: CDR1 MDHEN, CDR2 SYDVKM. The chain's CDR3 is CASSFDLGGPTEAFF. CDR3 bases: TGTGCCAGCAGTTTCGACCTCGGGGGGCCCACTGAAGCTTTCTTT.

This sequence joins TRBV27 and TRBJ2-7, with D tentatively TRBD1 (5 bases). Per germline, CDR1 MNHEY and CDR2 SMNVEV (reference sequence). V dropped 0 bases and J dropped 5 bases, with 11 bases sitting between them. The CDR3 loop spans 14 amino acids. CDR3: CASSLSRVGDEQYF. For the CDR3, the DNA is TGTGCCAGCAGTTTATCGAGAGTAGGGGACGAGCAGTACTTC.

The genes are TRBV5-4 and TRBJ2-3; TRBD2 matches 8 bases. Germline V CDR1 and CDR2: SGHNT, YYREEE (reference sequence). After removal of 4 bases from V and 2 bases from J, the junction contained 9 bases not matched to a gene. The CDR3 is 16 amino acids. The CDR3 region is CASSHQRERTTDTQYF. The CDR3 nucleotides are TGTGCCAGCAGCCACCAGCGGGAGCGAACCACAGATACGCAGTATTTT.

The V call is TRBV4-1, the J call TRBJ2-7, with 7 bases lining up with TRBD2. This CDR3 contains 16 residues. CDR1 is MGHRA, CDR2 YSYEKL, per germline. Trimming removed 1 base from V and 2 bases from J; junction bases left unmatched: 8. The CDR3 reads CASSQAPSGGTYEQYF. CDR3 DNA: TGCGCCAGCAGCCAAGCTCCTAGCGGTGGGACCTACGAGCAGTACTTC.

The chain recombines TRBV7-2 with TRBJ1-5, with a weak D call TRBD1 (5 bases). The germline V and J ends were trimmed by 1 base and 6 bases, with 16 bases remaining between them. Germline V gene data show CDR1 as SGHTA and CDR2 as FQGNSA. CDR3 length: 16 residues. CDR3 protein: CASSLEGAGLGQPQHF. CDR3 nucleotide sequence: TGTGCCAGCAGCTTAGAAGGGGCAGGCTTGGGTCAGCCCCAGCATTTT. The full variable domain, rest sourced from reference TRBV7-2 and TRBJ1-5, is GAGVSQSPSNKVTEKGKDVELRCDPISGHTALYWYRQSLGQGLEFLIYFQGNSAPDKSGLPSDRFSAERTGGSVSTLTIQRTQQEDSAVYLCASSLEGAGLGQPQHFGDGTRLSIL.

This chain connects TRBV19 to TRBJ2-1; the match to TRBD1 covers 7 bases. The CDR3 loop spans 15 amino acids. Germline assignment: CDR1 LNHDA and CDR2 SQIVND (reference sequence). J gave up 8 bases and V 3 bases, and 10 bases lay outside the gene matches. Here the CDR3 reads CASSIFSTGAHEQFF. For the CDR3, the DNA is TGTGCCAGTAGTATCTTCTCAACAGGGGCCCATGAGCAGTTCTTC. Together with reference TRBV19 and TRBJ2-1, the CDR3 gives the full variable domain: DGGITQSPKYLFRKEGQNVTLSCEQNLNHDAMYWYRQDPGQGLRLIYYSQIVNDFQKGDIAEGYSVSREKKESFPLTVTSAQKNPTAFYLCASSIFSTGAHEQFFGPGTRLTVL.

V usage is TRBV27 and J usage is TRBJ1-1, with 11 bases fitting TRBD1. After removal of 6 bases from V and 5 bases from J, the junction contained 8 bases not matched to a gene. The V gene's germline CDR1 is MNHEY and CDR2 SMNVEV (reference sequence). The CDR3 is 15 residues long. The CDR3, as DNA: TGTGCCAGCAGCCGGACAGGGGGCGGTTGGACTGAAGCTTTCTTT. It translates to CASSRTGGGWTEAFF.

V and J are TRBV28 and TRBJ1-2; D uncertain. CDR1 MDHEN and CDR2 SYDVKM come from the germline V gene. V shed 5 bases and J shed 8 bases, with 9 bases lying between them. The CDR3 extends over 11 amino acids. CDR3 in DNA: TGTGCCAGCAGTGAGACTAGAGGCTACACCTTC. Encoded protein: CASSETRGYTF.

This clone showed up just once. This rearrangement joins TRBV11-3 to TRBJ1-5, with TRBD1 as a possible D gene (6 bases). This CDR3 contains 14 residues. The germline V gene has CDR1 SGHNT and CDR2 YENEEA. The V and J ends lost 4 bases and 5 bases respectively, with 12 bases between them. CDR3 in amino acids: CASSSMDSYQPQHF. DNA of the CDR3: TGTGCCAGCAGCTCGATGGACAGTTATCAGCCCCAGCATTTT.

V is TRBV18 and J is TRBJ1-2; D remains unclear. The CDR3 sequence is 14 residues long. Germline CDR1 KGHSH, CDR2 LQKENI. V lost 3 bases, J lost 8 bases, and 16 bases lay in between. The CDR3 region has the DNA TGTGCCAGCTCACCCCTATTGGGCGGGCAAGGCTACACCTTC. Residues: CASSPLLGGQGYTF. Full variable domain (missing parts from reference TRBV18 and TRBJ1-2): NAGVMQNPRHLVRRRGQEARLRCSPMKGHSHVYWYRQLPEEGLKFMVYLQKENIIDESGMPKERFSAEFPKEGPSILRIQQVVRGDSAAYFCASSPLLGGQGYTFGSGTRLTVV.

This chain uses TRBV15 with TRBJ1-3, with TRBD1 matching 10 bases. The CDR3 consists of 15 residues. V was clipped by 3 bases and J by 2 bases; unmatched bases: 1. CDR1 is LNHNV, CDR2 YYDKDF, per germline (reference sequence). CDR3 DNA: TGTGCCACCAGCAGCGACAGGGGGCCTGGAAACACCATATATTTT. This sequence encodes CATSSDRGPGNTIYF.

This clone has just one count. The rearrangement joins TRBV19 to TRBJ1-1; possibly TRBD1 for D (5 bases). V was clipped by 3 bases and J by 8 bases, with 7 bases between them. Germline CDR1 is LNHDA and CDR2 is SQIVND (reference sequence). The CDR3 is made up of 11 amino acids. The CDR3 DNA reads as TGTGCCAGTAGTATGGGGGGAGAAGCTTTCTTT. Translating gives CASSMGGEAFF.

The chain recombines TRBV7-9 with TRBJ2-3; 8 nucleotides match TRBD1. The germline gives CDR1 SEHNR, CDR2 FQNEAQ (reference sequence). Trimming cost V 2 bases and J 3 bases; bases outside gene matches: 4. CDR3 length: 15 residues. As DNA, the CDR3 is TGTGCCAGCAGCTTACAGGGGGCGCGGACAGATACGCAGTATTTT. It is translated as CASSLQGARTDTQYF.

The chain has TRBV2 and TRBJ2-1, with TRBD1 matching 7 bases. The CDR3 loop spans 14 amino acids. CDR1 and CDR2 (germline): SNHLY, FYNNEI. Trimming cost V 3 bases and J 3 bases; bases outside gene matches: 2. The CDR3 coding sequence is TGTGCCAGCAGTGAGAACAGGGGCTACAATGAGCAGTTCTTC. Translation gives CASSENRGYNEQFF.